Included here is one T cell receptor beta chain sequence, with context. The sample originates from a study of technical replicates of blood from a few donors. CDR3 length equals 14 residues. The trim removed 2 bases at V and 5 bases at J, leaving 5 bases unmatched. Germline CDR1 reads SGHNT; CDR2 reads YYREEE (reference sequence). Clones were read by immunoSEQ multiplex PCR, and TCRdb kept only the in-frame ones, dropping some. The table has over 65,000 clones, around 94% seen once. Input material: T cells isolated from PBMCs. This clonotype was obtained from a human donor in good health. The rearrangement uses TRBV5-4 and TRBJ2-5, with 8 bases matching TRBD2. CDR3 nucleotide sequence: TGTGCCAGCAGCTTAGCGGGGGAGCGGGAGACCCAGTACTTC. This codes for CASSLAGERETQYF.